Below, 12 T cell receptor beta chains from the same sample are listed, as sequenced in a study of immune characterization of retroperitoneal liposarcoma. TCRdb reprocessed the PCR reads via MiXCR and lists one record per CDR3 protein. The sample contains 8,500 to 11,000 distinct CDR3 sequences, 25% to 35% of which appear only once. The sequencing sample was made of tumor tissue. The receptors were gathered from a female donor with retroperitoneal liposarcoma.

This clonotype came up many times. The chain has TRBV11-3 and TRBJ2-7; 11 positions match TRBD2. TRBJ2-5 matches the DNA end more closely, so the J call is doubtful. This CDR3 has 15 residues. In germline, CDR1 is SGHNT, CDR2 YENEEA. The CDR3 DNA follows: TGTGCCAGCAGTTTCCTAGCGGGAGGACAAGAGACCCAGTACTTC. It specifies CASSFLAGGQETQYF.

The V call is TRBV6-1, the J call TRBJ2-1, with 10 bases lining up with TRBD2. The CDR3 is 16 residues long. Germline CDR1 MNHNS, CDR2 SASEGT. The V segment lost 2 bases and the J segment 7 bases; nucleotides outside the gene matches: 8. In DNA, the CDR3 is TGTGCCAGCAGTGAAAGGGTGCTAGCGGGAGTGAATGAGCAGTTCTTC. This codes for CASSERVLAGVNEQFF.

This clonotype was detected a few times. The rearrangement links TRBV11-3 to TRBJ2-2, with a weak D call TRBD2 (6 bases). This CDR3 spans 15 amino acids. Germline V gene lookup returns CDR1 SGHNT and CDR2 YENEEA. The V gene lost 5 bases and the J gene lost 6 bases, with 16 bases spanning the gap. The CDR3 DNA reads TGTGCCAGCAGCGAACCGGGCCGCGGGGCCGGGGAGCTGTTTTTT. Amino acids: CASSEPGRGAGELFF.

As concerns this clonotype: This could be a read error, since a much larger clone is one nucleotide away. The chain employs TRBV12-3 or TRBV12-4 and TRBJ2-1, with no clear D. The assigned J gene may be wrong: the sequence end matches TRBJ2-7 better. This CDR3 is 11 amino acids long. The CDR3 region is CANSRNYEQYF. The CDR3, as DNA: TGTGCCAACAGCCGCAACTACGAGCAGTACTTC.

By share of the sample, this clonotype is medium-sized (0.01 to 0.1%). The chain uses TRBV6-1 and TRBJ1-1; D remains unclear. Germline CDR1 reads MNHNS; CDR2 reads SASEGT. The CDR3 totals 10 residues. V was pared by 2 bases and J by 11 bases, with 6 bases between. The CDR3 loop reads CASSEWVAFF. DNA for the CDR3: TGTGCCAGCAGTGAATGGGTTGCTTTCTTT.

This clonotype was observed a handful of times. This chain links TRBV6-1 with TRBJ2-3; 13 bases fit TRBD2. Losses at the gene ends were 5 bases for V and 8 bases for J; bases not matched to a gene: 10. Germline lookup yields CDR1 MNHNS and CDR2 SASEGT. This CDR3 has 16 residues. The CDR3 DNA sequence: TGTGCCAGCAGTTACCATCGGACTAGCGGGGGACTTACGCAGTATTTT. Translating gives CASSYHRTSGGLTQYF.

The table lists this clonotype with a few counts. V and J are TRBV6-1 and TRBJ1-2; tentatively, D is TRBD1 (5 bases). Per the germline V gene, CDR1 is MNHNS and CDR2 is SASEGT. The CDR3 covers 14 residues. Deletions cut 4 bases from V and 3 bases from J, with 12 bases between. The DNA for the CDR3 is TGTGCCAGCAGTGCGGGGGTTTTTGACTATGGCTACACCTTC. Its translation is CASSAGVFDYGYTF.

The chain employs TRBV7-3 and TRBJ2-3; tentatively, D is TRBD2 (7 bases). The DNA end favors TRBJ2-7, so the J call may be wrong. The V gene's germline CDR1 is SGHTA and CDR2 FQGTGA. The CDR3 has 16 residues. The CDR3 region is CASSDRNSGGANEQYF. CDR3 DNA: TGTGCCAGCAGCGACCGTAATAGTGGGGGGGCAAATGAGCAGTACTTC.

The V call is TRBV10-3, the J call TRBJ2-3, with TRBD1 matching 10 bases. The J call is doubtful: the DNA matches TRBJ2-7 better. The CDR3 covers 15 residues. CDR1 is ENHRY, CDR2 SYGVKD, per germline. The CDR3 region has the DNA TGTGCCATCAGTGAGTTAGGACAGGGGGGGCCCAAGCAGTACTTC. Encoded protein: CAISELGQGGPKQYF.

By frequency in the sample, this clonotype is large. Mismatch with germline at one junction end may stem from a read error. The chain employs TRBV6-1 and TRBJ2-1; possible D gene TRBD2, 5 bases. Germline CDR1 and CDR2: MNHNS and SASEGT. The length of the CDR3 is 12 residues. The CDR3: CASGPAGELPYF. CDR3 DNA: TGTGCCAGCGGCCCGGCTGGGGAGCTACCGTACTTC.

This clonotype was found a few times. The chain joins TRBV6-4 to TRBJ2-1; 9 positions match TRBD1. Germline V gene lookup returns CDR1 MRHNA and CDR2 SNTAGT. Trimming at V came to 3 bases and at J to 7 bases, leaving 13 bases not matched to a gene. This CDR3 has 17 residues. The CDR3 DNA is TGTGCCAGCAGTGAATTTCCCCCGGGACAGGGAGGTAATGAGCAGTTCTTC. It codes for CASSEFPPGQGGNEQFF.

This clonotype showed up just a few times. The chain uses TRBV6-1 and TRBJ1-1; D gene unclear. V shed 8 bases and J shed 3 bases, with 19 bases lying between them. The CDR3 totals 15 residues. The V gene's germline CDR1 is MNHNS and CDR2 SASEGT. The DNA of the CDR3 is TGTGCCAGCGCTACAAGGGAAGTTGCTTACACTGAAGCTTTCTTT. It is translated as CASATREVAYTEAFF.